This entry lists 11 T cell receptor beta chains sequenced from one sample in a study of T-cell memory formation after mild COVID-19. TCRdb analysed the 5' RACE reads with MiXCR anew, one entry per CDR3 protein. Found here are approximately 290,000 distinct CDR3 sequences, 19% of them singletons; the top ten hold roughly 21%. What was sequenced was PBMCs or a T cell subset sorted from them (not recorded which). These receptor sequences come from a man in his late teens or twenties who had mild COVID-19 (a few samples of this study predate the infection). Cell type and time point are not known.

This clonotype was seen just once. The rearrangement joins TRBV4-1 to TRBJ2-2, with 8 bases matching TRBD1. Germline V gene lookup returns CDR1 MGHRA and CDR2 YSYEKL. This CDR3 comprises 16 residues. After removal of 4 bases from V and 0 bases from J, the junction contained 4 bases not matched to a gene. The CDR3 region has the DNA TGCGCCAGCAGCCCGAGGACAGGGACGAACACCGGGGAGCTGTTTTTT. Its translation: CASSPRTGTNTGELFF.

In this sample, this clonotype turned up a few times. The V call is TRBV6-6, the J call TRBJ2-2; D possibly corresponds to TRBD2 (7 bases). The V end lost 11 bases, the J end lost 5 bases, and 12 bases lay between the germline ends. The germline CDR1 and CDR2 sequences are MNHNY and SVGAGI (reference sequence). The CDR3 loop spans 12 amino acids. The CDR3 loop reads CAGGGVTGELFF. DNA for the CDR3: TGTGCCGGCGGGGGCGTAACCGGGGAGCTGTTTTTT.

About this clonotype: At one boundary the junction diverges from the germline segment, which might be a read error. This chain connects TRBV7-9 to TRBJ1-3, with a weak D call TRBD1 (6 bases). The germline V gene encodes CDR1 SEHNR and CDR2 FQNEAQ (reference sequence). There are 16 residues in the CDR3. CDR3 in amino acids: CASSLSGTISENTIYF. Here the CDR3 DNA reads TGTGCCAGCAGCTTAAGCGGGACAATCTCTGAAAACACCATATATTTT. Looking up the rest from reference TRBV7-9 and TRBJ1-3 gives the full variable domain: DTGVSQNPRHKITKRGQNVTFRCDPISEHNRLYWYRQTLGQGPEFLTYFQNEAQLEKSRLLSDRFSAERPKGSFSTLEIQRTEQGDSAMYLCASSLSGTISENTIYFGEGSWLTVV.

The chain uses TRBV6-2 or TRBV6-3 and TRBJ2-1; 10 nucleotides line up with TRBD2. Germline V gene sequence: CDR1 MNHEY, CDR2 SVGEGT. The CDR3 runs to 14 residues. The ends lost 6 bases at V and 7 bases at J; junction bases unmatched: 6. CDR3: CASRPAGGLNEQFF. DNA of the CDR3: TGTGCCAGCAGGCCAGCGGGGGGGCTGAATGAGCAGTTCTTC.

The chain uses TRBV7-9 and TRBJ1-6; a weak D match, TRBD1 (6 bases). The CDR3 contains 16 residues. Per germline, CDR1 SEHNR and CDR2 FQNEAQ (reference sequence). The V gene lost 0 bases and the J gene lost 10 bases, with 16 bases spanning the gap. In DNA, the CDR3 is TGTGCCAGCAGCTTAGCGAACCTGGGGGGCCGGTCACCCCTCCACTTT. This encodes CASSLANLGGRSPLHF.

This clonotype was counted a few times. The chain employs TRBV4-1 and TRBJ2-3; tentatively, D is TRBD1 (6 bases). The germline gives CDR1 MGHRA, CDR2 YSYEKL. This CDR3 is 15 amino acids long. V dropped 0 bases and J dropped 4 bases, with 11 bases sitting between them. CDR3 coding DNA: TGCGCCAGCAGCCAAGAGGCAGGGGACGCAGATACGCAGTATTTT. It translates to CASSQEAGDADTQYF.

The chain recombines TRBV27 with TRBJ2-4, with D tentatively TRBD2 (6 bases). CDR1 is MNHEY, CDR2 SMNVEV, per germline (reference sequence). The CDR3 consists of 15 residues. Deletions cut 5 bases from V and 1 base from J, with 12 bases between. The CDR3 DNA follows: TGTGCCAGCAGTCAGCCGGGGGAGGCCAAAAACATTCAGTACTTC. Translation: CASSQPGEAKNIQYF.

The V and J genes are TRBV5-1 and TRBJ1-1; D uncertain. The V gene's germline CDR1 is SGHRS and CDR2 YFSETQ. This CDR3 region has 14 residues. V lost 1 base to trimming and J lost 1 base, with 8 bases between them. The CDR3 spells CASSLQSANTEAFF. CDR3 DNA sequence: TGCGCCAGCAGCTTGCAGAGCGCGAACACTGAAGCTTTCTTT.

The V call is TRBV7-9, the J call TRBJ2-1; 7 bases are shared with TRBD1. The CDR3 is 12 amino acids. Germline CDR1 and CDR2: SEHNR and FQNEAQ (reference sequence). J was trimmed by 6 bases and V by 4 bases; bases with no gene match: 0. In DNA, the CDR3 is TGTGCCAGCAGCTGGGACAGCAATGAGCAGTTCTTC. This encodes CASSWDSNEQFF.

The chain employs TRBV20-1 and TRBJ1-5; D call uncertain. Germline V gene data show CDR1 as DFQATT and CDR2 as SNEGSKA (reference sequence). The CDR3 length is 15 residues. The V and J ends lost 5 bases and 0 bases respectively, with 14 bases between them. The CDR3 DNA reads as TGCAGTGCTCCACGGACGGAGTATAGCAATCAGCCCCAGCATTTT. It encodes CSAPRTEYSNQPQHF.

This clonotype was seen a few times. J is TRBJ1-1 and V is TRBV7-6, with D unresolved. The V end lost 5 bases, the J end lost 5 bases, and 12 bases lay between the germline ends. Germline V CDR1 and CDR2: SGHVS, FNYEAQ. The CDR3 runs 13 residues. The CDR3 is CASSAGVGTEAFF. For the CDR3, the DNA is TGTGCCAGCAGCGCCGGAGTAGGAACTGAAGCTTTCTTT.